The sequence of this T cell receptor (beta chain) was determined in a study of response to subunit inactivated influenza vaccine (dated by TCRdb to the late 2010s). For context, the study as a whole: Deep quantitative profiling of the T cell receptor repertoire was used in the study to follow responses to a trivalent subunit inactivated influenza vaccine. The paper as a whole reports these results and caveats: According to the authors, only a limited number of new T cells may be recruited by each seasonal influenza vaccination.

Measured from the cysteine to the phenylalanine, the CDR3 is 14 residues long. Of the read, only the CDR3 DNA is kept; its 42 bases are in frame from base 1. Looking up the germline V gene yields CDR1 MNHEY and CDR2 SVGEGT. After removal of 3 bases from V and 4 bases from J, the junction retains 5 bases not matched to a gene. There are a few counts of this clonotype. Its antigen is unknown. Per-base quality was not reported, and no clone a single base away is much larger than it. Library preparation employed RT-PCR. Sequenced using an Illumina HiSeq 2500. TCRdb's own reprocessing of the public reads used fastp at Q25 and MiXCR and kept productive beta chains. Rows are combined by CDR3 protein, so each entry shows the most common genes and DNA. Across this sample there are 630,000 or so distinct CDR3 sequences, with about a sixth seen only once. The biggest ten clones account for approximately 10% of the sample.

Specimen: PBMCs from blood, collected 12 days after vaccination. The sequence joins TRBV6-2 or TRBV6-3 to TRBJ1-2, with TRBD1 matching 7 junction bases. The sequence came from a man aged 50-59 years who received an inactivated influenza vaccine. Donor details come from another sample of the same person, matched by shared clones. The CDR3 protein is CASSYSTGIYGYTF. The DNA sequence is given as TGTGCCAGCAGTTATTCGACAGGGATCTATGGCTACACCTTC.